The rows below give T cell receptor beta chains drawn from one sample of a study of technical replicates of blood from several donors. The assay was immunoSEQ multiplex PCR, and TCRdb's table has in-frame clones only and misses some. This table has about 70,000 clones, about 94% appearing once. The sequencing input was T cells isolated from PBMCs. Receptors originate from a human donor in good health. Each CDR3 is given without its conserved first and last residue.

j_gene: TRBJ2-2
v_gene: TRBV2
CDR3aa: ASSEMGRGLNGELF

j_gene: TRBJ1-5
v_gene: TRBV19
CDR3aa: ASSMGEGNQPQH

j_gene: TRBJ2-7
v_gene: TRBV7-8
CDR3aa: ASSQGGYEQY

j_gene: TRBJ2-5
v_gene: TRBV28
CDR3aa: ASSLMFGQVETQY

j_gene: TRBJ2-3
v_gene: TRBV30
CDR3aa: AWSVRFRGGTDTQY

j_gene: TRBJ2-5
v_gene: TRBV4-1
CDR3aa: ASSQDQREETQY

j_gene: TRBJ2-1
v_gene: TRBV13
CDR3aa: ASSLQYEQF

j_gene: TRBJ1-5
v_gene: TRBV2
CDR3aa: ASNWNGNQPQH

j_gene: TRBJ2-3
v_gene: TRBV4-2
CDR3aa: ASSQDQAGVPNTDTQY

j_gene: TRBJ2-5
v_gene: TRBV19
CDR3aa: ASSKSGTVQETQY